This TCR beta chain was captured by sequencing in a study of T cell changes during pregnancy in multiple sclerosis. Assay used: immunoSEQ multiplex PCR; TCRdb lists only in-frame clones, some missing. The table lists 75,000 to 95,000 clones, around 93% of them singletons. In germline, CDR1 is SGHAT, CDR2 FQNNGV. The CDR3 covers 18 residues. The ends were cut back, 5 bases at V and 0 bases at J, with 22 bases in the middle. This receptor was obtained from a female donor with multiple sclerosis, enrolled in a pregnancy study. The rearrangement links TRBV11-2 to TRBJ1-2, with D possibly matching TRBD1 (6 bases). The sequencing used peripheral blood, collected before pregnancy. CDR3 in DNA: TGTGCCAGCAGCATACAGGGTCATACTGCTAGGGCTAACTATGGCTACACCTTC. It translates to CASSIQGHTARANYGYTF.